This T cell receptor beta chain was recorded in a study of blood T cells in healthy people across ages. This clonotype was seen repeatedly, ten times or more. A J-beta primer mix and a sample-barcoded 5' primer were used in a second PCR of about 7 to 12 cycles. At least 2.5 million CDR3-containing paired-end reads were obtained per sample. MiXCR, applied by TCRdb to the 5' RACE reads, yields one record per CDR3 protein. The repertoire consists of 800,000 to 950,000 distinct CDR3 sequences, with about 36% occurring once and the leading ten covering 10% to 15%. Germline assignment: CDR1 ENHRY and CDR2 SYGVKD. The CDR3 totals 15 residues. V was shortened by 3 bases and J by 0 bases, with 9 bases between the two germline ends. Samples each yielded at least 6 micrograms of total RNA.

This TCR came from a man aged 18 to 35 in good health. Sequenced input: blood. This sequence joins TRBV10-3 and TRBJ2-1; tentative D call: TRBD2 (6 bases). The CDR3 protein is CAISEDGSSYNEQFF. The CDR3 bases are TGTGCCATCAGTGAAGACGGGAGCTCCTACAATGAGCAGTTCTTC.